This T cell receptor (beta chain) was captured by sequencing in a study of early T cells in non-severe SARS-CoV-2 infection. In TCRdb, the 5' RACE reads were re-called with MiXCR into one record per CDR3 protein. The sample carries approximately 97,000 distinct CDR3 sequences, over 10% recorded once. This clonotype was picked up many times. J lost 4 bases, V lost 3 bases, and 7 bases had no gene match. The CDR3 spans 15 residues. The germline V gene has CDR1 SGHTA and CDR2 FQGNSA. This receptor was taken from an adult who was a healthcare worker with PCR-confirmed SARS-CoV-2 infection or an uninfected control (not recorded which). Sample: whole blood. The chain has TRBV7-2 and TRBJ2-7, with TRBD1 matching 9 bases. CDR3 DNA: TGTGCCAGCAGCTTGGTGGGACAGGGCGGATACGAGCAGTACTTC. Protein sequence: CASSLVGQGGYEQYF.